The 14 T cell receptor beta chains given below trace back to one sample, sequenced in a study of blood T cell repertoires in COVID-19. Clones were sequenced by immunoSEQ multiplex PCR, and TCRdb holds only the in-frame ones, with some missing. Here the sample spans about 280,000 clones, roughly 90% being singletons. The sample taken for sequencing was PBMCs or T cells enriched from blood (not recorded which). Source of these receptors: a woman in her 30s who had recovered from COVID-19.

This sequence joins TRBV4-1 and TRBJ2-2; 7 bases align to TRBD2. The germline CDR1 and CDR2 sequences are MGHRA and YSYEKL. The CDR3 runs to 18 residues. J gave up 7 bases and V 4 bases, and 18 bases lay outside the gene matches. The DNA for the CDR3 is TGCGCCAGCAGCCCGACTAGTAGAGGACTAGTATATCACGGGGAGCTGTTTTTT. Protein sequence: CASSPTSRGLVYHGELFF.

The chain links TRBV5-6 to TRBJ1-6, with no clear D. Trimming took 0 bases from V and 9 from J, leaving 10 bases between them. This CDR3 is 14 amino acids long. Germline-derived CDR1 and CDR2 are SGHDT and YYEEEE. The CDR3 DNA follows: TGTGCCAGCAGCTTGGTACGGGGAGGTTCACCCCTCCACTTT. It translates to CASSLVRGGSPLHF. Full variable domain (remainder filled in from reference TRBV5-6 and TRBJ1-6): DAGVTQSPTHLIKTRGQQVTLRCSPKSGHDTVSWYQQALGQGPQFIFQYYEEEERQRGNFPDRFSGHQFPNYSSELNVNALLLGDSALYLCASSLVRGGSPLHFGNGTRLTVT.

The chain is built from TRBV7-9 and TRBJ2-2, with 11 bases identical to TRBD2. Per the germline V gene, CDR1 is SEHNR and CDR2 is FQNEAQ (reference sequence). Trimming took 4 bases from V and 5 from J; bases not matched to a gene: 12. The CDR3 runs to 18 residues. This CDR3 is CASSYVGLAGGTTGELFF. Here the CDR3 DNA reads TGTGCCAGCAGCTACGTGGGCCTAGCGGGGGGTACGACCGGGGAGCTGTTTTTT.

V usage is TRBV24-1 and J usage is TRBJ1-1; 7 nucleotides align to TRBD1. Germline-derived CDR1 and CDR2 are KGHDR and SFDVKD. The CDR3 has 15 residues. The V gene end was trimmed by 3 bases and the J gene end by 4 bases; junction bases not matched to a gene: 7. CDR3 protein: CATSDTRQGATEAFF. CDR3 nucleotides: TGTGCCACCAGTGATACCAGACAGGGAGCCACTGAAGCTTTCTTT.

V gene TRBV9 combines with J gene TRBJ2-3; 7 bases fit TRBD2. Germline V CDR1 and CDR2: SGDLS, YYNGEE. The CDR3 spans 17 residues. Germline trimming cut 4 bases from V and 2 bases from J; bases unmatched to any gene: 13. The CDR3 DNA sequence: TGTGCCAGCAGCCTCCAAAGCGGGAAGGTCCTCACAGATACGCAGTATTTT. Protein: CASSLQSGKVLTDTQYF. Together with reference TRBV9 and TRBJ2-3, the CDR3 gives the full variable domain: DSGVTQTPKHLITATGQRVTLRCSPRSGDLSVYWYQQSLDQGLQFLIQYYNGEERAKGNILERFSAQQFPDLHSELNLSSLELGDSALYFCASSLQSGKVLTDTQYFGPGTRLTVL.

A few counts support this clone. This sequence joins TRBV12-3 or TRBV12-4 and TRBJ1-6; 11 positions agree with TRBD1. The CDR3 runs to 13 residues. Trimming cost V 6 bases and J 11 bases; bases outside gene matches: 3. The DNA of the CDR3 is TGTGCCAGCAGGGGACAGGGGGTAACACCCCTCCACTTT. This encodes CASRGQGVTPLHF.

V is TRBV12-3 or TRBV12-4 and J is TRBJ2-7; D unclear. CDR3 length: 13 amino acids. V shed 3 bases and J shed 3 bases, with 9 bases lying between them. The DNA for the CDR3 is TGTGCCAGCAGTTTTTCAGTTCGCTACGAGCAGTACTTC. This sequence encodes CASSFSVRYEQYF.

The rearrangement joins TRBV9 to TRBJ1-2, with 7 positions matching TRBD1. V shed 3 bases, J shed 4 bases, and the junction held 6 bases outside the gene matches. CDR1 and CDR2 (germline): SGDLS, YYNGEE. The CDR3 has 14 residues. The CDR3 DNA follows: TGTGCCAGCAGCGCGCAGGACAGGCTCTATGGCTACACCTTC. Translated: CASSAQDRLYGYTF.

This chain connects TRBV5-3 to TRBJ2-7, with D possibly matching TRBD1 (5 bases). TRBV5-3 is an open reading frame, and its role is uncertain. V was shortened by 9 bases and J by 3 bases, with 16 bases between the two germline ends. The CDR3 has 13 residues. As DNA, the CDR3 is TGTGCCACACCCTTCGCGGACAACTACGAGCAGTACTTC. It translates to CATPFADNYEQYF.

The CDR3 DNA reads as TGTGCCAGCAGCCTCGCGAGGGGCTACACCTTC. It codes for CASSLARGYTF. The chain employs TRBV5-8 and TRBJ1-2; D uncertain. In germline, CDR1 is SGHTS, CDR2 YDEGEE. CDR3 size: 11 residues. V lost 4 bases, J lost 8 bases, and 9 bases lay in between.

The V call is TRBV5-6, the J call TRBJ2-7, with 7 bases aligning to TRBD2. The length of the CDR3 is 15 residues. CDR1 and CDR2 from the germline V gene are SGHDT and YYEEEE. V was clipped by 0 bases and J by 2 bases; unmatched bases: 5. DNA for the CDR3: TGTGCCAGCAGCTTGGGGGCGGGAGTAACCTACGAGCAGTACTTC. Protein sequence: CASSLGAGVTYEQYF.

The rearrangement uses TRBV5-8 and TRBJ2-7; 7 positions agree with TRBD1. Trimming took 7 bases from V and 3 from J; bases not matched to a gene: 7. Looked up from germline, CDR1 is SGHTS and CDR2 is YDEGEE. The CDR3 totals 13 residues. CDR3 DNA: TGTGCCAGCCCAGGGGGATCGGTCTACGAGCAGTACTTC. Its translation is CASPGGSVYEQYF.

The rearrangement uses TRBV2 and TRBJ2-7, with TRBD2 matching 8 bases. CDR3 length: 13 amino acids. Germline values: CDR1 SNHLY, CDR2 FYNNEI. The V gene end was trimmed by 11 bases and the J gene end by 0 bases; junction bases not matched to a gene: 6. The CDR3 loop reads CAGGSGASYEQYF. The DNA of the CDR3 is TGTGCCGGCGGTAGCGGGGCCTCCTACGAGCAGTACTTC.

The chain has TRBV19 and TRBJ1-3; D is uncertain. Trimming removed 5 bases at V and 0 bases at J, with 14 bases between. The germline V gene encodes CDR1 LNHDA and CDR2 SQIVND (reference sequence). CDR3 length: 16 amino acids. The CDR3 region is CASSLAGSSSGNTIYF. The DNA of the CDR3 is TGTGCCAGTAGTCTAGCGGGGTCGAGCTCTGGAAACACCATATATTTT. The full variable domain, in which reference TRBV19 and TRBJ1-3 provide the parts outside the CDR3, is DGGITQSPKYLFRKEGQNVTLSCEQNLNHDAMYWYRQDPGQGLRLIYYSQIVNDFQKGDIAEGYSVSREKKESFPLTVTSAQKNPTAFYLCASSLAGSSSGNTIYFGEGSWLTVV.